The sequence of this TCR beta chain was determined in a study of shared clonotypes between healthy human individuals (TCRdb year 2020). Regarding the research as a whole: Three men and a couple of women, aged 18 to 49 years, made up the cohort. The study deeply sequenced blood TCR repertoires of five healthy adults to estimate repertoire size and the extent of clonotype sharing between individuals. Each donor's leukapheresis produced roughly between roughly 0.85 and 9.5 billion PBMCs. For each donor, CD4 naive and CD4 memory were each given three plates, CD8 naive was given two plates, and CD8 memory was given one plate. Libraries were prepared and TCR repertoires were sequenced by different laboratories using diverse techniques, in order to increase sequencing depth and limit assay-specific biases. The paper as a whole reports these results and caveats: Naive subsets generally had larger estimated clonotype richness than memory subsets did. Sampling was restricted to blood, and TCR repertoires in tissue are likely to differ from TCR repertoires in blood. Even with the large sequencing depth, rarefaction of the sorted-subset datasets indicated that sequencing was incomplete. Compared with non-shared clonotypes, the clonotypes found in all four sorted-subset donors had higher generation probabilities. About 5% of naive CD4, 3.5% of naive CD8, approximately 2.2% of memory CD4, and 0.4% of memory CD8 clonotypes were shared across several donors. Pairwise subsampling indicated that sequencing depth was expected to affect the degree of clonotype sharing among donors. The genetic and exposure-history diversity represented was limited by the small number of donors.

The germline V gene specifies SQVTM as CDR1 and ANQGSEA as CDR2. Compared with germline, V lacks 2 bases and J lacks 6 bases; bases without a gene match: 9. From cysteine to phenylalanine, the CDR3 is 15 amino acids long. Kept here is only the CDR3 DNA, which spans 45 bases and is read in frame from base 1. Regarding this clone: It has no known antigen specificity. Base qualities were left out, and no much larger clone turns up one base away.

Donors were healthy HIV-negative adults with no recently reported acute infections or vaccinations. All donors were Caucasian adults living in Nashville, Tennessee, USA. CD4+ T cells were enriched by magnetic negative selection, after which naive cells were positively selected on CD45RA and the negative fraction was taken as the memory subset. Blood was collected by leukapheresis, and PBMCs were isolated by Ficoll-Histopaque density gradient centrifugation and then cryopreserved in liquid nitrogen vapor phase. Purity and quantity of every magnetically sorted T cell population were checked by analytical flow cytometry. Genomic DNA was isolated from each sorted fraction and quantified by UV absorbance on a Nanodrop 2000c. TCR CDR3 regions were amplified from genomic DNA by multiplex PCR using the deep immunoSEQ assay. For each cell subset, the extracted genomic DNA was distributed evenly across all wells of several immunoSEQ 96-well plates, and each plate served as one replicate. Each replicate PCR for sorted subsets received about 200 ng genomic DNA, equal to roughly 30,000 T cell genomes. Purified libraries were quantified with a Qubit 3.0 fluorometer, sized on a Bioanalyzer 2100, and re-quantified with the KAPA Library Quantification kit. Every immunoSEQ 96-well plate was sequenced on a separate single-read 150-cycle Illumina NextSeq 550 flow cell. From the authors' description of their analysis: The immunoSEQ output contained only junctional sequences without quality scores, so filtering could not match that applied to full-length reads. To assign V/J genes and CDR3, sequences were annotated using PyIR, a Python wrapper for IgBLAST v1.9, with IMGT germline references. Reads were filtered out if the reads had weak V/J assignments (E-value above 1e-6), no CDR3, stop codons, out-of-frame junctions, or ambiguous translated residues. V3J clonotypes were defined as sequences sharing an identical inferred V gene, J gene, and CDR3 amino acid sequence. Percentage overlap between repertoires was computed as shared unique clonotypes divided by the size of the smaller repertoire. Repertoire richness was assessed with RTK rarefaction, the Chao1 estimator, and Recon v2.1 estimates of unobserved clonotypes. Generation probabilities were computed with OLGA for all TCRbeta clonotypes obtained by the gDNA method from several donors. TCRdb took over this immuneACCESS table, retaining in-frame rearrangements with V and J assigned. Such tables are incomplete; in checked studies, under half of the missing clones stem from an unresolved V gene, and the remainder is unexplained. V and J calls plus clone size are reproduced from that table; the DNA served to infer D and trimming. The sample contains some 2.1 million clones, roughly 95% of them found a single time. The ten largest clonotypes hold 0.1% to 0.15% of the sample.

The receptor comes from a man between 18 and 35 years old in good health. The sequencing input was naive CD4+ T cells sorted from blood. The sample's cell subset or site label, decoded: CD45RA+ positively selected. The rearranged segments are TRBV29-1 and TRBJ2-3, and TRBD1 matches 9 of the central bases. The CDR3 protein is CSVELRDRETDTQYF. The DNA sequence is given as TGCAGCGTTGAATTAAGGGACAGGGAAACCGATACGCAGTATTTT.